These 29 T cell receptor beta chains were sequenced from one sample in a study of blood T cells in healthy people across ages. Using a J-beta primer mix together with a sample-barcoded 5' primer, a second PCR was run for roughly 6 to 12 cycles. MiXCR was run by TCRdb on the 5' RACE reads, yielding one entry per CDR3 protein. The repertoire holds 650,000 to 1,000,000 distinct CDR3 sequences, with roughly 40% as singletons. Source material: blood. These receptor sequences come from a young man in good health.

Note on this clonotype: Germline is not matched at one junction end, which may reflect a read error. This chain joins TRBV7-2 and TRBJ2-1; D uncertain. The CDR3 consists of 14 residues. Germline V lookup: CDR1 SGHTA, CDR2 FQGNSA. CDR3 sequence (DNA): TGCGCCAGCAGCTTAAGGGTATCCTCCTACGAGCAGTTCTTC. As protein: CASSLRVSSYEQFF. The full variable domain, with the rest looked up from reference TRBV7-2 and TRBJ2-1, is GAGVSQSPSNKVTEKGKDVELRCDPISGHTALYWYRQSLGQGLEFLIYFQGNSAPDKSGLPSDRFSAERTGGSVSTLTIQRTQQEDSAVYLCASSLRVSSYEQFFGPGTRLTVL.

The chain joins TRBV6-1 to TRBJ1-1, with no clear D. Germline CDR1 MNHNS, CDR2 SASEGT. Trimming removed 3 bases from V and 2 bases from J, with 10 bases in between. This CDR3 spans 14 amino acids. This CDR3 is CASSEASINTEAFF. CDR3 DNA: TGTGCCAGCAGTGAGGCGTCCATAAACACTGAAGCTTTCTTT.

This clonotype was seen at least ten times. The gene calls are TRBV29-1 and TRBJ1-2; the match to TRBD1 covers 11 bases. Germline CDR1 SQVTM, CDR2 ANQGSEA. V lost 7 bases, J lost 0 bases, and 4 bases stayed unmatched. This CDR3 has 14 residues. The CDR3 nucleotides are TGCAGCGCTACGGGACAGGGGGCTAACTATGGCTACACCTTC. This codes for CSATGQGANYGYTF. The full variable domain, with the rest looked up from reference TRBV29-1 and TRBJ1-2, is SAVISQKPSRDICQRGTSLTIQCQVDSQVTMMFWYRQQPGQSLTLIATANQGSEATYESGFVIDKFPISRPNLTFSTLTVSNMSPEDSSIYLCSATGQGANYGYTFGSGTRLTVV.

In nucleotides, the CDR3 is TGTGCCAGCAGGGGGCTAGCGGGGGTACAGAATACGCAGTATTTT. It specifies CASRGLAGVQNTQYF. The rearrangement links TRBV2 to TRBJ2-3; TRBD2 matches at 10 bases. The germline V gene has CDR1 SNHLY and CDR2 FYNNEI. Trimming cost V 6 bases and J 7 bases; bases outside gene matches: 10. This CDR3 has 15 residues.

The genes are TRBV12-3 or TRBV12-4 and TRBJ2-7; 8 nucleotides line up with TRBD1. Trimming cost V 6 bases and J 2 bases; bases outside gene matches: 12. The CDR3 covers 16 residues. CDR3 protein: CASSSTRDRSPYEQYF. CDR3 DNA sequence: TGTGCCAGCAGCTCCACCCGGGACAGGTCTCCCTACGAGCAGTACTTC.

The V and J genes are TRBV13 and TRBJ2-5; 12 bases are shared with TRBD2. TRBJ2-1 matches the DNA end more closely, so the J call is doubtful. CDR1 PRHDT and CDR2 FYEKMQ come from the germline V gene (reference sequence). This CDR3 has 16 amino acids. CDR3 sequence reads: CASSFGLAGKQETQFF. CDR3 nucleotides: TGTGCCAGCAGCTTCGGACTAGCGGGAAAACAAGAGACCCAGTTCTTC.

The chain couples TRBV4-3 to TRBJ1-1; tentative D call: TRBD1 (6 bases). The V gene's germline CDR1 is LGHNA and CDR2 YSLEER. V lost 3 bases, J lost 1 base, and 12 bases lay in between. This CDR3 has 15 residues. The CDR3 here is CASSHTIQGNTEAFF. The CDR3, as DNA: TGCGCCAGCAGCCATACGATACAGGGGAACACTGAAGCTTTCTTT.

This clonotype was observed a handful of times. The rearrangement joins TRBV12-3 or TRBV12-4 to TRBJ2-4, with TRBD1 identical over 10 bases. J was trimmed by 8 bases and V by 5 bases; bases with no gene match: 6. The CDR3 is 14 residues long. CDR3 coding DNA: TGTGCCAGCAGTCCCCTCGGACAGGGGGACATTCAGTACTTC. Its protein is CASSPLGQGDIQYF.

This clonotype appeared once. J is TRBJ1-1 and V is TRBV20-1, with D perhaps matching TRBD1 (5 bases). From germline, CDR1 is DFQATT and CDR2 SNEGSKA (reference sequence). The CDR3 is 14 amino acids. Deletions cut 2 bases from V and 2 bases from J, with 12 bases between. The CDR3 spells CSARRPQGNTEAFF. The CDR3 nucleotides read TGCAGTGCTAGACGTCCTCAGGGAAACACTGAAGCTTTCTTT.

At least ten counts were recorded for this clonotype. The J gene is TRBJ2-4, the V gene TRBV4-3; D remains unclear. Germline CDR1 and CDR2: LGHNA and YSLEER. The CDR3 spans 15 residues. Deletions cut 0 bases from V and 1 base from J, with 7 bases between. CDR3 coding DNA: TGCGCCAGCAGCCAAGAGAGGTGGGCCAAAAACATTCAGTACTTC. Encoded protein: CASSQERWAKNIQYF.

This sequence joins TRBV7-2 and TRBJ1-2; D not resolved. The CDR3 runs to 14 residues. The ends were cut back, 7 bases at V and 2 bases at J, with 14 bases in the middle. Germline assignment: CDR1 SGHTA and CDR2 FQGNSA. CDR3 DNA sequence: TGTGCCAGCAAAGACAAAGACCGAAACTATGGCTACACCTTC. Residues: CASKDKDRNYGYTF.

This clonotype has just a few counts. The gene calls are TRBV4-2 and TRBJ2-1; 7 nucleotides agree with TRBD2. J gave up 2 bases and V 1 base, and 5 bases lay outside the gene matches. This CDR3 is built from 16 residues. CDR1 and CDR2 from the germline V gene are LGHNA and YNFKEQ. The CDR3 here is CASSQGGTTAYNEQFF. In DNA form, the CDR3 reads TGTGCCAGCAGCCAAGGAGGGACTACAGCCTACAATGAGCAGTTCTTC.

This clonotype was seen only a few times. The chain is built from TRBV21-1 and TRBJ1-5; TRBD1 is the table's D call, not checked against the DNA. TRBV21-1 is termed a pseudogene. CDR3 length equals 15 residues. The CDR3 sequence is CASSKSAGGNQPQHF. CDR3 DNA sequence: TGTGCCAGCAGCAAATCGGCAGGGGGCAATCAGCCCCAGCATTTT.

A word on this clonotype: A much larger clone lies one base from this, so it may be a read error. The chain employs TRBV15 and TRBJ1-5; the D is unclear. The CDR3 contains 13 residues. V gave up 3 bases and J gave up 4 bases, with 7 bases separating them. Germline V gene sequence: CDR1 LNHNV, CDR2 YYDKDF (reference sequence). The CDR3 DNA is TGTGCCACCAGCAGGGATCAGAATCAGCCCCAGCATTTT. Protein: CATSRDQNQPQHF.

This clonotype was recorded a few times. The CDR3, as DNA: TGTGCCAGCAGCCACAGGGATGAGCAGTTCTTC. It translates to CASSHRDEQFF. The chain combines TRBV3-1 with TRBJ2-1; the D gene is possibly TRBD1 (5 bases). CDR3 length: 11 amino acids. CDR1 LGHDT and CDR2 YNNKEL come from the germline V gene (reference sequence). V lost 3 bases and J lost 8, with 5 bases in between.

This chain uses TRBV30 with TRBJ1-4, with 8 positions matching TRBD1. CDR1 is GTSNPN, CDR2 SVGIG, per germline (reference sequence). The CDR3 is 13 residues long. The V and J ends lost 2 bases and 7 bases, in that order; junction bases with no gene match: 3. The CDR3 spells CAWSNRGIEKLFF. DNA of the CDR3: TGTGCCTGGAGTAACAGGGGGATTGAAAAACTGTTTTTT.

The chain is built from TRBV5-1 and TRBJ1-4; D remains ambiguous. The CDR3 has 16 residues. CDR1 SGHRS and CDR2 YFSETQ come from the germline V gene. The V end was cut by 1 base, the J end by 2 bases, with 12 bases between. CDR3 region: CASSLYAANTNEKLFF. The CDR3 DNA reads TGCGCCAGCAGCTTGTATGCGGCCAACACTAATGAAAAACTGTTTTTT.

The chain is built from TRBV6-5 and TRBJ1-2; D unresolved. The CDR3 loop spans 12 amino acids. Germline V lookup: CDR1 MNHEY, CDR2 SVGAGI. V lost 3 bases and J 5 bases, leaving 7 bases between the germline ends. The CDR3 region has the DNA TGTGCCAGCAGTTATAACCGATATGGCTACACCTTC. Protein: CASSYNRYGYTF.

The genes are TRBV7-2 and TRBJ1-2; 7 nucleotides line up with TRBD1. Germline V gives CDR1 SGHTA, CDR2 FQGNSA. The CDR3 is 14 residues long. V gave up 5 bases and J gave up 5 bases; unmatched junction bases: 8. This chain's CDR3 is CASSPGQVEYGYTF. The DNA for the CDR3 is TGTGCCAGCAGCCCCGGACAGGTCGAATATGGCTACACCTTC.

The V gene is TRBV12-3 or TRBV12-4, the J gene TRBJ1-4, with 7 bases that match TRBD1. Trimming removed 3 bases from V and 8 bases from J; junction bases left unmatched: 6. This CDR3 has 14 residues. CDR3 sequence (DNA): TGTGCCAGCAGTTTTGACAGGGCGACGGAAAAACTGTTTTTT. Translated: CASSFDRATEKLFF.

The gene calls are TRBV4-2 and TRBJ2-1; D uncertain. CDR3 length: 13 residues. CDR1 LGHNA and CDR2 YNFKEQ come from the germline V gene. V was trimmed by 1 base and J by 8 bases, leaving 9 bases between them. The CDR3 here is CASSQASPDEQFF. For the CDR3, the DNA is TGTGCCAGCAGCCAAGCGAGCCCAGATGAGCAGTTCTTC.

This clonotype has only a few counts. This chain connects TRBV5-1 to TRBJ2-3; no definite D call. Trimming stripped 0 bases from V and 5 bases from J, with 7 bases between. The CDR3 has 13 residues. Germline lookup yields CDR1 SGHRS and CDR2 YFSETQ. The CDR3 protein is CASSLVTGDTQYF. The DNA for the CDR3 is TGCGCCAGCAGCTTGGTCACGGGAGATACGCAGTATTTT. Complete variable domain (other parts from reference TRBV5-1 and TRBJ2-3): KAGVTQTPRYLIKTRGQQVTLSCSPISGHRSVSWYQQTPGQGLQFLFEYFSETQRNKGNFPGRFSGRQFSNSRSEMNVSTLELGDSALYLCASSLVTGDTQYFGPGTRLTVL.

This clonotype appeared a few times. The chain combines TRBV7-2 with TRBJ2-1; 13 bases line up with TRBD2. The CDR3 contains 13 residues. Germline CDR1 and CDR2: SGHTA and FQGNSA. J lost 10 bases, V lost 5 bases, and 2 bases had no gene match. CDR3 bases: TGTGCCAGCAGCACGGGACTAGCGGGGGAGCAGTTCTTC. This sequence encodes CASSTGLAGEQFF.

The chain uses TRBV9 and TRBJ1-2; possibly TRBD1 for D (6 bases). V dropped 4 bases and J dropped 4 bases, with 14 bases sitting between them. The CDR3 runs to 14 residues. From germline, CDR1 is SGDLS and CDR2 YYNGEE. CDR3 sequence (DNA): TGTGCCAGCAGCCCACTAGGACAGTCCTATGGCTACACCTTC. Its protein is CASSPLGQSYGYTF. Looking up the rest from reference TRBV9 and TRBJ1-2 gives the full variable domain: DSGVTQTPKHLITATGQRVTLRCSPRSGDLSVYWYQQSLDQGLQFLIQYYNGEERAKGNILERFSAQQFPDLHSELNLSSLELGDSALYFCASSPLGQSYGYTFGSGTRLTVV.

V is TRBV3-1 and J is TRBJ1-1; no firm D call. The CDR3 totals 14 residues. Germline V CDR1 and CDR2: LGHDT, YNNKEL (reference sequence). Trimming took off 1 base at V and 1 base at J, with 7 bases between the two ends. The CDR3 DNA follows: TGTGCCAGCAGCCAAGTCACCTCGAACACTGAAGCTTTCTTT. It specifies CASSQVTSNTEAFF.

This clonotype was seen more than once but under ten times. This chain uses TRBV7-2 with TRBJ2-7; no clear D. Trimming cost V 5 bases and J 2 bases, with 13 bases left between them. Germline V CDR1 and CDR2: SGHTA, FQGNSA. This CDR3 comprises 14 residues. The CDR3, as DNA: TGTGCCAGCAGCCCTACAGTAGCCCCCTACGAGCAGTACTTC. The encoded protein is CASSPTVAPYEQYF.

Of note for this clonotype: The junction departs from the called germline gene at one end, perhaps through a read error. The chain links TRBV5-5 to TRBJ1-1, with no clear D. CDR3 length equals 13 residues. Looked up from germline, CDR1 is SGHKS and CDR2 is YYEKEE (reference sequence). The CDR3 loop reads CAGSLTRNTEAFF. The CDR3 nucleotides read TGTGCCGGCAGCTTGACAAGGAACACTGAAGCTTTCTTT.

This clonotype was seen repeatedly, ten times or more. The chain joins TRBV2 to TRBJ2-7; TRBD1 matches 9 bases. The germline V gene encodes CDR1 SNHLY and CDR2 FYNNEI. The CDR3 contains 13 residues. Germline trimming cut 4 bases from V and 3 bases from J; bases unmatched to any gene: 1. DNA of the CDR3: TGTGCCAGCAGTGCGGACAGGGGCTACGAGCAGTACTTC. It codes for CASSADRGYEQYF.

This clonotype has more than one count but fewer than ten. The CDR3 nucleotides read TGCAGTGTCCCGGGGACTAGGTTTGGTGAGCAGTTCTTC. It translates to CSVPGTRFGEQFF. The chain carries TRBV20-1 and TRBJ2-1, with 8 bases lining up with TRBD2. CDR1 is DFQATT, CDR2 SNEGSKA, per germline (reference sequence). The CDR3 spans 13 residues. Losses at the gene ends were 7 bases for V and 9 bases for J; bases not matched to a gene: 11.